A selection of T cell receptor beta chains follows, all from one sample in a study of blood T cell repertoires in COVID-19. This table comes from immunoSEQ multiplex PCR, and its TCRdb copy is limited to in-frame clones, with some not included. Of 100,000 to 120,000 clones detected, over 60% appear once; the ten largest clones hold about 3.7%. The sequenced sample was peripheral blood. These receptor sequences come from a woman older than 75 with acute or convalescent COVID-19. CDR3s include the opening cysteine and the closing phenylalanine or tryptophan. The D gene is left open where the match is weak. Clone sizes are given selectively: once, few, many, or a class where the clone is expanded.

v_gene	j_gene	abundance	d_gene	CDR3aa	CDR3nt
TRBV7-9	TRBJ1-6	few	-	CASSTGGNNSPLHF	TGTGCCAGCAGCACGGGGGGAAATAATTCACCCCTCCACTTT
TRBV19	TRBJ1-1	-	TRBD1	CASVGQGSYTEAFF	TGTGCCAGTGTGGGACAGGGAAGTTACACTGAAGCTTTCTTT
TRBV11-2	TRBJ2-5	-	TRBD1	CASSGQGLGTQYF	TGTGCCAGCAGCGGACAGGGGTTGGGGACCCAGTACTTC
TRBV5-6	TRBJ2-5	-	TRBD1	CASRLQGAGETQYF	TGTGCCAGCAGACTACAGGGGGCCGGAGAGACCCAGTACTTC
TRBV30	TRBJ2-2	-	TRBD2	CAWRASGVANTGELFF	TGTGCCTGGAGGGCTAGCGGGGTCGCGAACACCGGGGAGCTGTTTTTT
TRBV4-1	TRBJ1-5	-	-	CASSQGTGRNQPQHF	TGCGCCAGCAGCCAGGGTACAGGTCGCAATCAGCCCCAGCATTTT
TRBV9	TRBJ2-7	few	-	CASSGEQGFSSYEQYF	TGTGCCAGCAGCGGAGAACAGGGATTTTCTTCCTACGAGCAGTACTTC
TRBV6-5	TRBJ1-1	-	TRBD1	CASSHVSGGSTEAFF	TGTGCCAGCAGTCACGTGTCAGGGGGCTCTACTGAAGCTTTCTTT
TRBV2	TRBJ1-6	-	TRBD1	CASSEQGVPLSYNSPLHF	TGTGCCAGCAGTGAACAGGGGGTCCCCCTGAGTTATAATTCACCCCTCCACTTT
TRBV28	TRBJ1-4	-	-	CASSLDSNEKLFF	TGTGCCAGCAGTCTCGACAGTAATGAAAAACTGTTTTTT
TRBV7-2	TRBJ1-3	-	-	CASSLLAHQSGNTIYF	TGTGCCAGCAGCTTACTCGCCCATCAGTCTGGAAACACCATATATTTT
TRBV14	TRBJ1-6	once	TRBD1	CASSQDLRTGVSPLHF	TGTGCCAGCAGCCAAGATCTCAGGACAGGGGTTTCACCCCTCCACTTT
TRBV28	TRBJ2-7	-	TRBD1	CASRRQGEYEQYF	TGTGCCAGCAGACGACAGGGTGAATACGAGCAGTACTTC
TRBV6-5	TRBJ1-1	-	TRBD1	CASLPGDRKNTEAFF	TGTGCCAGCCTTCCGGGGGACAGAAAGAACACTGAAGCTTTCTTT
TRBV21-1	TRBJ2-7	-	-	CASSPRTGSATDEQYF	TGTGCCAGCAGCCCCCGGACAGGGAGTGCTACCGACGAGCAGTACTTC
TRBV4-2	TRBJ2-2	once	TRBD1	CASSPGQGGAGELFF	TGTGCCAGCAGCCCGGGACAGGGAGGGGCCGGGGAGCTGTTTTTT
TRBV10-3	TRBJ1-4	-	-	CAISESTGTNEKLFF	TGTGCCATCAGTGAGTCCACGGGTACTAATGAAAAACTGTTTTTT